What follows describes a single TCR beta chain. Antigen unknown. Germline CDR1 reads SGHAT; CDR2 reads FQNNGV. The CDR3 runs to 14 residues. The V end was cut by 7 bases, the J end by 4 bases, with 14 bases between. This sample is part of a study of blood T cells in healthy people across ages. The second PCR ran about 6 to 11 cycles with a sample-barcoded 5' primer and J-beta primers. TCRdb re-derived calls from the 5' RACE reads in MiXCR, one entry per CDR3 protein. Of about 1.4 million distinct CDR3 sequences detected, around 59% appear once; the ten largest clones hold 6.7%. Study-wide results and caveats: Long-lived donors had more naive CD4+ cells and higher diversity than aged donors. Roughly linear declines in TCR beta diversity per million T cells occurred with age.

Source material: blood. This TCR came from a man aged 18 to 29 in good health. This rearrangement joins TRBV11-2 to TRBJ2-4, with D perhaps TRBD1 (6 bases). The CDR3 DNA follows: TGTGCCAGCACCCACGGTACAGGGAAAAACATTCAGTACTTC. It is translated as CASTHGTGKNIQYF.